Below, 6 T cell receptor beta chains from the same sample are listed, as sequenced in a study of T cells after posttransplantation cyclophosphamide. Treatment was busulfan-fludarabine conditioning, a marrow graft, and cyclophosphamide on days +3 and +4. Clones were sequenced by immunoSEQ multiplex PCR, and TCRdb holds only the in-frame ones, with some missing. The sample holds 9,000 to 15,000 clones, around 2% seen once. The sample here was PBMCs, taken after allogeneic stem cell transplant with posttransplant cyclophosphamide. These TCRs come from a young adult male patient who received an allogeneic stem cell transplant from a related donor, was CMV-positive, and had no GVHD. Some T cells may arise from the graft donor.

The table lists this clone with a few counts. This chain joins TRBV7-2 and TRBJ2-3; TRBD2 aligns across 7 bases. The CDR3 runs to 17 residues. Germline V lookup: CDR1 SGHTA, CDR2 FQGNSA. V trimming: 5 bases; J trimming: 5 bases; junction bases outside the gene matches: 16. Here the CDR3 DNA reads TGTGCCAGCAGCCCACACACCTGGCCCCGGGGGGAAGATACGCAGTATTTT. Protein product: CASSPHTWPRGEDTQYF.

This clone was detected only a few times. This chain uses TRBV18 with TRBJ2-5, with D uncertain. Germline V gives CDR1 KGHSH, CDR2 LQKENI. Trimming left V 6 bases short and J 5 bases short, with 19 bases between. CDR3 length: 15 amino acids. Here the CDR3 DNA reads TGTGCCAGCTCGGGTTTCAGAAGCTCCGGGGAGACCCAGTACTTC. Protein: CASSGFRSSGETQYF.

CDR3 bases: TGTGCCAGCAGTGAACTTTCGGGACTCCTAAAAGCTTTCTTT. The encoded protein is CASSELSGLLKAFF. The chain has TRBV2 and TRBJ1-1, with D perhaps matching TRBD1 (5 bases). This CDR3 is 14 amino acids long. V was shortened by 2 bases and J by 9 bases, with 16 bases between the two germline ends. Germline CDR1 is SNHLY and CDR2 is FYNNEI.

This clone has more than one count but fewer than ten. The rearrangement links TRBV29-1 to TRBJ2-1; tentative D call: TRBD2 (5 bases). The CDR3 extends over 12 amino acids. V dropped 8 bases and J dropped 1 base, with 9 bases sitting between them. Germline V gene lookup returns CDR1 SQVTM and CDR2 ANQGSEA. CDR3 coding DNA: TGCAGCTCGGGGTGGTCCTACAATGAGCAGTTCTTC. Its protein is CSSGWSYNEQFF.

The chain uses TRBV6-6 and TRBJ1-2, with TRBD1 identical over 8 bases. Looked up from germline, CDR1 is MNHNY and CDR2 is SVGAGI (reference sequence). Losses at the gene ends were 2 bases for V and 6 bases for J; bases not matched to a gene: 11. The CDR3 runs to 16 residues. The chain's CDR3 is CASSYRQGAPIHGYTF. The CDR3 DNA is TGTGCCAGCAGTTACCGTCAGGGGGCGCCTATTCATGGCTACACCTTC.

This clone appeared a few times. The chain combines TRBV7-3 with TRBJ2-3; D remains unclear. The CDR3 consists of 13 residues. Trimming stripped 5 bases from V and 3 bases from J, with 9 bases between. Germline lookup yields CDR1 SGHTA and CDR2 FQGTGA. CDR3 in amino acids: CASSPSLTDTQYF. The CDR3 nucleotides are TGTGCCAGCAGCCCCTCGTTGACAGATACGCAGTATTTT.